Shown below are 31 T cell receptor beta chains from a single sample sequenced in a study of blood T cell repertoires in COVID-19. Sequencing was performed with immunoSEQ multiplex PCR; in TCRdb, only in-frame clones are kept and a portion is missing. Of around 180,000 clones listed, about 88% are singletons. Sequenced: peripheral blood. The receptor source for this set is a human donor in a cohort sampled during active COVID-19.

The chain links TRBV12-3 or TRBV12-4 to TRBJ1-2; no firm D call. The length of the CDR3 is 13 residues. Trimming removed 4 bases from V and 2 bases from J, with 8 bases in between. Here the CDR3 reads CASSSAANYGYTF. The CDR3 region has the DNA TGTGCCAGCAGTTCGGCGGCCAACTATGGCTACACCTTC.

For the CDR3, the DNA is TGTGCCATCGGGGACTGGGCAGGAGCTTATGGCTACACCTTC. Its protein is CAIGDWAGAYGYTF. This sequence joins TRBV10-3 and TRBJ1-2, with a tentative D call TRBD1 (5 bases). CDR3 length: 14 residues. CDR1 is ENHRY and CDR2 is SYGVKD in the germline V gene. V was shortened by 8 bases and J by 5 bases, with 18 bases between the two germline ends.

This rearrangement joins TRBV28 to TRBJ1-4; D is unclear. V gave up 6 bases and J gave up 8 bases, with 16 bases separating them. Germline CDR1 is MDHEN and CDR2 is SYDVKM. CDR3 length equals 14 residues. Written as DNA, the CDR3 is TGTGCCAGCAGCCCCCGGCGGGAATGGGAAAAACTGTTTTTT. It is translated as CASSPRREWEKLFF.

This clone has a handful of counts. J is TRBJ2-7 and V is TRBV5-1; TRBD2 matches 12 bases. CDR3 length: 14 amino acids. J gave up 7 bases and V 8 bases, and 10 bases lay outside the gene matches. The germline gives CDR1 SGHRS, CDR2 YFSETQ. The CDR3 DNA is TGCGCCAGTAAACCGACTAGCGGGAGTCGGGAGCAGTACTTC. It specifies CASKPTSGSREQYF.

The count of this clone is one. The chain couples TRBV29-1 to TRBJ2-6; tentatively, D is TRBD2 (6 bases). Germline loops: CDR1 SQVTM, CDR2 ANQGSEA. V was trimmed by 4 bases and J by 2 bases, leaving 9 bases between them. The CDR3 sequence is 14 residues long. The CDR3 is CSVAGGAGANVLTF. The CDR3 nucleotides are TGCAGCGTTGCAGGAGGGGCTGGGGCCAACGTCCTGACTTTC.

This clone appeared once. The CDR3 coding sequence is TGTGCCAGCAGCTTTGTAACAGGGGGCACAGATACGCAGTATTTT. As protein: CASSFVTGGTDTQYF. V is TRBV7-2 and J is TRBJ2-3; 7 nucleotides line up with TRBD1. V lost 3 bases to trimming and J lost 1 base; unmatched junction nucleotides: 4. Germline V CDR1 and CDR2: SGHTA, FQGNSA. There are 15 residues in the CDR3.

This clone was recorded at least ten times. The V gene is TRBV4-3, the J gene TRBJ2-7, with D perhaps TRBD1 (8 bases). Trimming took 3 bases from V and 8 from J, leaving 23 bases between them. In germline, CDR1 is LGHNA, CDR2 YSLEER. The CDR3 is 16 amino acids. The CDR3 DNA follows: TGCGCCAGCAGCCAGGGAGGGACAGGAGGCTTTACGAAGCAGTACTTC. Translating it yields CASSQGGTGGFTKQYF.

A remark on this clone: A junction end diverges from the germline sequence, so it may reflect a read error. This chain connects TRBV18 to TRBJ2-1, with 12 nucleotides matching TRBD1. This CDR3 is 15 amino acids long. Germline assignment: CDR1 KGHSH and CDR2 LQKENI. CDR3 coding DNA: TGTGCCACCTCAGGATTCGGGACAGGGGGCTATGAGCAGTTCTTC. Translating gives CATSGFGTGGYEQFF.

This clone was seen a single time. The CDR3: CASSPDSRLAHTDTQYF. CDR3 DNA: TGTGCCAGCAGCCCTGACTCCCGACTAGCCCACACAGATACGCAGTATTTT. The chain carries TRBV7-2 and TRBJ2-3; 7 nucleotides line up with TRBD2. Losses at the gene ends were 5 bases for V and 2 bases for J; bases not matched to a gene: 13. Looked up from germline, CDR1 is SGHTA and CDR2 is FQGNSA. This CDR3 has 17 residues.

The chain employs TRBV27 and TRBJ2-7; 10 nucleotides agree with TRBD2. Germline-derived CDR1 and CDR2 are MNHEY and SMNVEV (reference sequence). Losses at the gene ends were 2 bases for V and 3 bases for J; bases not matched to a gene: 4. The CDR3 extends over 15 amino acids. In DNA, the CDR3 is TGTGCCAGCAGTTTAGCTAGCGGGAGTTTCTACGAGCAGTACTTC. Its translation is CASSLASGSFYEQYF.

The CDR3 coding sequence is TGTGCCAGCAGCCGGGACAGGGGAAATTCACCCCTCCACTTT. Residues: CASSRDRGNSPLHF. The V call is TRBV7-9, the J call TRBJ1-6; 10 positions match TRBD1. The germline gives CDR1 SEHNR, CDR2 FQNEAQ (reference sequence). The V segment lost 5 bases and the J segment 7 bases; nucleotides outside the gene matches: 2. CDR3 length: 14 residues.

This chain uses TRBV19 with TRBJ2-5; D is possibly TRBD2 (5 bases). Germline-derived CDR1 and CDR2 are LNHDA and SQIVND (reference sequence). Trimming pared 4 bases from V and 5 bases from J, leaving 23 bases between. CDR3 size: 17 residues. CDR3 coding DNA: TGTGCCAGTAGTAAGGGATCGCGGGCTCCGGAGTGGGAGACCCAGTACTTC. Translated, it gives CASSKGSRAPEWETQYF.

The V gene is TRBV29-1, the J gene TRBJ1-2; possibly TRBD1 for D (6 bases). Trimming shortened V by 3 bases and J by 4 bases, and 15 bases separated the two germline ends. CDR3 size: 14 residues. The germline gives CDR1 SQVTM, CDR2 ANQGSEA. CDR3 residues: CSVEVPGQPYGYTF. The DNA of the CDR3 is TGCAGCGTTGAGGTACCGGGACAACCCTATGGCTACACCTTC.

This clone was detected only once. The V gene is TRBV6-2 or TRBV6-3, the J gene TRBJ1-4; D is possibly TRBD1 (5 bases). The CDR3 loop spans 16 amino acids. V lost 2 bases and J 0 bases, leaving 10 bases between the germline ends. Germline V gene data show CDR1 as MNHEY and CDR2 as SVGEGT. The CDR3 sequence is CASSYIRQTTNEKLFF. For the CDR3, the DNA is TGTGCCAGCAGTTACATCCGACAGACAACTAATGAAAAACTGTTTTTT.

The chain uses TRBV28 and TRBJ1-3; D perhaps matches TRBD1 (6 bases). The V end was cut by 3 bases, the J end by 4 bases, with 16 bases between. Per germline, CDR1 MDHEN and CDR2 SYDVKM. The CDR3 has 16 amino acids. CDR3 in DNA: TGTGCCAGCAGTTTTGGGGGGGCGCGACGAGGAAACACCATATATTTT. This sequence encodes CASSFGGARRGNTIYF.

This sequence joins TRBV2 and TRBJ1-5; 8 bases are shared with TRBD1. Per germline, CDR1 SNHLY and CDR2 FYNNEI. Unmatched junction bases numbered 11, after V lost 1 base and J lost 3 bases. CDR3 length: 18 amino acids. The CDR3 spells CASSEVLWGQADNQPQHF. The CDR3, as DNA: TGTGCCAGCAGTGAAGTTCTCTGGGGACAGGCAGACAATCAGCCCCAGCATTTT. The full variable domain, completed using reference TRBV2 and TRBJ1-5, is EPEVTQTPSHQVTQMGQEVILRCVPISNHLYFYWYRQILGQKVEFLVSFYNNEISEKSEIFDDQFSVERPDGSNFTLKIRSTKLEDSAMYFCASSEVLWGQADNQPQHFGDGTRLSIL.

This chain links TRBV7-8 with TRBJ1-6; TRBD1 matches at 10 bases. Germline trimming cut 5 bases from V and 12 bases from J; bases unmatched to any gene: 19. Germline CDR1 is SGHVS and CDR2 is FQNEAQ. This CDR3 contains 18 residues. Here the CDR3 reads CASSLRDRGLASLEPLHF. CDR3 nucleotide sequence: TGTGCCAGCAGCCTAAGAGACAGGGGGCTTGCGTCCTTGGAACCCCTCCACTTT.

The chain uses TRBV5-8 and TRBJ1-2, with TRBD1 matching over 7 bases. Germline CDR1 SGHTS, CDR2 YDEGEE. Losses at the gene ends were 9 bases for V and 4 bases for J; bases not matched to a gene: 9. The CDR3 sequence is 13 residues long. CDR3 coding DNA: TGTGCCACCCCGGACAGGCGCTCCTATGGCTACACCTTC. Its translation: CATPDRRSYGYTF. The entire variable domain, with the rest obtained from reference TRBV5-8 and TRBJ1-2, is as follows: EAGVTQSPTHLIKTRGQQATLRCSPISGHTSVYWYQQALGLGLQFLLWYDEGEERNRGNFPPRFSGRQFPNYSSELNVNALELEDSALYLCATPDRRSYGYTFGSGTRLTVV.

This sequence joins TRBV2 and TRBJ2-6; TRBD1 matches 7 bases. The CDR3 contains 16 residues. The V gene end was trimmed by 6 bases and the J gene end by 0 bases; junction bases not matched to a gene: 5. The germline V gene encodes CDR1 SNHLY and CDR2 FYNNEI. The CDR3 DNA reads as TGTGCCAGCAGCGGACAGGTAGACTCTGGGGCCAACGTCCTGACTTTC. This gives the protein CASSGQVDSGANVLTF.

V and J are TRBV30 and TRBJ2-7; D is uncertain. Germline V gives CDR1 GTSNPN, CDR2 SVGIG (reference sequence). Trimming shortened V by 0 bases and J by 2 bases, and 14 bases separated the two germline ends. The CDR3 totals 15 residues. The CDR3 DNA reads TGTGCCTGGAGTGTAAGTCTTGGCGGAACCTACGAGCAGTACTTC. It translates to CAWSVSLGGTYEQYF.

This clone was seen a few times. The rearrangement links TRBV18 to TRBJ1-6, with D perhaps TRBD1 (6 bases). CDR1 and CDR2 (germline): KGHSH, LQKENI. This CDR3 has 15 residues. V was shortened by 2 bases and J by 6 bases, with 11 bases between the two germline ends. The CDR3 DNA sequence: TGTGCCAGCTCACCAAAACAAGGGGGTAATTCACCCCTCCACTTT. Protein: CASSPKQGGNSPLHF.

V and J are TRBV6-5 and TRBJ1-2; no clear D gene. Germline CDR1 and CDR2: MNHEY and SVGAGI. The CDR3 runs 14 residues. V was trimmed by 2 bases and J by 6 bases, leaving 13 bases between them. CDR3 sequence (DNA): TGTGCCAGCAGTTACCTCCCGACGACTAATGGCTACACCTTC. As protein: CASSYLPTTNGYTF.

This clone was counted a single time. This chain joins TRBV2 and TRBJ2-3; the D gene is possibly TRBD1 (6 bases). There are 15 residues in the CDR3. Trimming removed 3 bases at V and 3 bases at J, with 13 bases between. Germline-derived CDR1 and CDR2 are SNHLY and FYNNEI. DNA for the CDR3: TGTGCCAGCAGTGACCCAGGGGCGTTAACAGATACGCAGTATTTT. Protein: CASSDPGALTDTQYF.

The chain employs TRBV5-1 and TRBJ1-1, with D unresolved. The CDR3 spans 15 residues. CDR1 SGHRS and CDR2 YFSETQ come from the germline V gene. Trimming removed 0 bases at V and 3 bases at J, with 12 bases between. For the CDR3, the DNA is TGCGCCAGCAGCTTGGAGACGGGTTGGGACACTGAAGCTTTCTTT. Translating it yields CASSLETGWDTEAFF.

The rearrangement links TRBV28 to TRBJ2-3, with 9 bases lining up with TRBD2. There are 22 residues in the CDR3. Germline V lookup: CDR1 MDHEN, CDR2 SYDVKM. V lost 10 bases and J lost 2; bases outside the gene matches: 31. As DNA, the CDR3 is TGTGCCACCGGTACCATAGCGGGAGACCCCTTTAGATCCCTTTACAACACAGATACGCAGTATTTT. As protein: CATGTIAGDPFRSLYNTDTQYF.

V and J are TRBV19 and TRBJ1-2; 8 nucleotides match TRBD1. The CDR3 loop spans 14 amino acids. Trimming removed 4 bases from V and 4 bases from J; junction bases left unmatched: 5. Germline CDR1 reads LNHDA; CDR2 reads SQIVND (reference sequence). DNA for the CDR3: TGTGCCAGTAGTACCAGGGGGCAGGTCTATGGCTACACCTTC. Translating it yields CASSTRGQVYGYTF.

The chain is built from TRBV29-1 and TRBJ1-1; no definite D call. Trimming stripped 1 base from V and 6 bases from J, with 18 bases between. The germline V gene has CDR1 SQVTM and CDR2 ANQGSEA. The CDR3 length is 15 residues. In DNA form, the CDR3 reads TGCAGCGTTGAAGTCCCCGGCATCGGGAAGTCTGAAGCTTTCTTT. Translated, it gives CSVEVPGIGKSEAFF.

The CDR3 here is CASSIGTGTGSSGANVLTF. CDR3 sequence (DNA): TGTGCCAGTAGTATAGGCACCGGGACAGGGAGCTCTGGGGCCAACGTCCTGACTTTC. The chain uses TRBV19 and TRBJ2-6, with 9 bases that match TRBD1. Germline assignment: CDR1 LNHDA and CDR2 SQIVND (reference sequence). V lost 1 base, J lost 0 bases, and 7 bases stayed unmatched. The CDR3 loop spans 19 amino acids.

The chain has TRBV18 and TRBJ2-3, with D tentatively TRBD1 (5 bases). This CDR3 has 13 residues. In germline, CDR1 is KGHSH, CDR2 LQKENI. Deletions cut 5 bases from V and 4 bases from J, with 10 bases between. The CDR3 bases are TGTGCCAGCTCATTTACAGGTCCAGATACGCAGTATTTT. It yields the protein CASSFTGPDTQYF.

CDR3 sequence reads: CASSLGLGGPYEQYF. In DNA form, the CDR3 reads TGTGCCAGCAGCCTAGGGCTGGGGGGGCCCTACGAGCAGTACTTC. This chain connects TRBV7-9 to TRBJ2-7; D may be TRBD2 (7 bases). This CDR3 has 15 amino acids. V gave up 5 bases and J gave up 2 bases, with 16 bases separating them. Per the germline V gene, CDR1 is SEHNR and CDR2 is FQNEAQ (reference sequence).

The rearrangement uses TRBV5-8 and TRBJ1-1; D not certain. Trimming shortened V by 4 bases and J by 11 bases, and 15 bases separated the two germline ends. The CDR3 length is 12 residues. Germline V gives CDR1 SGHTS, CDR2 YDEGEE. CDR3 in amino acids: CASSNIGDLAFF. DNA of the CDR3: TGTGCCAGCAGCAACATCGGGGATTTGGCTTTCTTT.